The 9 T cell receptor beta chains below were found in one sample sequenced in a study of blood T cells in healthy people across ages. A second about 7 to 12 cycle PCR used barcoded and J-beta primers. Each CDR3 protein is one row after TCRdb ran MiXCR on the 5' RACE reads. Of roughly 500,000 distinct CDR3 sequences listed, about 26% were seen once; the top ten hold approximately 17%. Material: blood. The receptors were gathered from a woman in her seventies in good health.

This clonotype was recorded a few times. This chain joins TRBV7-3 and TRBJ1-1; D gene ambiguous. The CDR3 has 13 residues. V lost 5 bases to trimming and J lost 0 bases, with 7 bases between them. Per the germline V gene, CDR1 is SGHTA and CDR2 is FQGTGA. CDR3 region: CASSTDVNTEAFF. The CDR3 nucleotides are TGTGCCAGCAGCACCGACGTGAACACTGAAGCTTTCTTT.

This chain links TRBV5-1 with TRBJ1-4; 9 bases agree with TRBD1. J gave up 10 bases and V 2 bases, and 6 bases lay outside the gene matches. The germline V gene encodes CDR1 SGHRS and CDR2 YFSETQ. This CDR3 has 14 residues. The CDR3 sequence is CASSLLEQGAKLFF. The CDR3 DNA reads TGCGCCAGCAGCTTACTTGAACAGGGGGCAAAACTGTTTTTT.

This sequence joins TRBV29-1 and TRBJ2-7; unclear D gene. V shed 5 bases and J shed 1 base, with 9 bases lying between them. CDR1 and CDR2 from the germline V gene are SQVTM and ANQGSEA. The CDR3 sequence is 12 residues long. This chain's CDR3 is CSVWAVSYEQYF. CDR3 coding DNA: TGCAGCGTTTGGGCAGTTTCCTACGAGCAGTACTTC.

About this clonotype itself: One end of the junction varies from germline; a read error may be responsible. This chain links TRBV20-1 with TRBJ2-6; possibly TRBD1 or TRBD2 for D (5 bases each). The germline V gene has CDR1 DFQATT and CDR2 SNEGSKA (reference sequence). The CDR3 consists of 12 residues. CDR3 in amino acids: CSASSGANALTF. CDR3 nucleotides: TGCAGTGCTAGTTCCGGGGCCAACGCCCTGACTTTC.

This clonotype was counted a few times. The gene calls are TRBV4-1 and TRBJ2-2; the match to TRBD2 covers 10 bases. Trimming removed 4 bases from V and 1 base from J; junction bases left unmatched: 9. This CDR3 is built from 18 residues. The germline CDR1 and CDR2 sequences are MGHRA and YSYEKL. The CDR3 DNA is TGCGCCAGCAGCCGGCGTTGGTCTAGCGGGGGGAACACCGGGGAGCTGTTTTTT. It translates to CASSRRWSSGGNTGELFF.

Only a few counts were recorded for this clonotype. This chain uses TRBV4-1 with TRBJ2-3, with 7 bases lining up with TRBD1. J gave up 3 bases and V 0 bases, and 6 bases lay outside the gene matches. CDR3 length: 16 residues. Germline-derived CDR1 and CDR2 are MGHRA and YSYEKL. CDR3 loop: CASSQDNTGVTDTQYF. The CDR3 DNA reads as TGCGCCAGCAGCCAAGATAACACAGGGGTAACAGATACGCAGTATTTT.

In the case of this clonotype: One base away lies a much larger clone, so this may be a sequencing read error. CDR3 protein: CSARNRMRGEQYF. In DNA, the CDR3 is TGCAGTGCTAGGAATAGGATGAGGGGCGAGCAGTACTTC. This chain links TRBV20-1 with TRBJ2-7; possibly TRBD1 or TRBD2 for D (5 bases each). Trimming removed 3 bases from V and 6 bases from J, with 15 bases in between. The CDR3 contains 13 residues. In germline, CDR1 is DFQATT, CDR2 SNEGSKA (reference sequence).

This clonotype was picked up a small number of times. The rearrangement joins TRBV4-2 to TRBJ2-3; D is undetermined. Deletions cut 3 bases from V and 2 bases from J, with 18 bases between. Germline V lookup: CDR1 LGHNA, CDR2 YNFKEQ. The CDR3 is 17 amino acids. In DNA, the CDR3 is TGTGCCAGCAGCCAGCCCAACACGGCCCGACACACAGATACGCAGTATTTT. Residues: CASSQPNTARHTDTQYF.

This clonotype was counted a few times. This chain connects TRBV25-1 to TRBJ2-4; weak D call: TRBD2 (5 bases). This CDR3 has 17 amino acids. V lost 3 bases and J lost 4, with 19 bases in between. Germline CDR1 and CDR2: MGHDK and SYGVNS. CDR3: CASSDLDRDRGKNIQYF. CDR3 bases: TGTGCCAGCAGTGACCTCGACCGCGACCGGGGTAAAAACATTCAGTACTTC.